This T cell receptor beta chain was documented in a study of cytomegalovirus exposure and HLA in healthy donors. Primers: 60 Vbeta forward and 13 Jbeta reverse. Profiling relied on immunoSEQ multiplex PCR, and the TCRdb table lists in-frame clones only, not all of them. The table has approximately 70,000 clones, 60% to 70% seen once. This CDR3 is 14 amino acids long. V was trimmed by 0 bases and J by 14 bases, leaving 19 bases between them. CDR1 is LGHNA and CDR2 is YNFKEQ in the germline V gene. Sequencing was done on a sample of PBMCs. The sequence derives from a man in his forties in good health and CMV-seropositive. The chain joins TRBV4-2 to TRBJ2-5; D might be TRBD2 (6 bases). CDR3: CASSQDREFGTPYF. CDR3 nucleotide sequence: TGTGCCAGCAGCCAAGATCGGGAGTTTGGGACCCCATACTTC.